Shown below are 8 T cell receptor beta chains from a single sample sequenced in a study of CD8 T cells in ankylosing spondylitis. MiXCR, applied by TCRdb to the 5' RACE reads, yields one record per CDR3 protein. The sample consists of 150,000 to 200,000 distinct CDR3 sequences, more than 10% of them appearing once. Sequencing input: blood, either unsorted or a sorted T cell fraction (not recorded which). The receptor source for this set is a male donor with ankylosing spondylitis or in good health (not recorded which).

At least ten counts were recorded for this clonotype. The CDR3 reads CASSQPPGHGEETQYF. DNA for the CDR3: TGCGCCAGCAGCCAACCCCCTGGGCACGGCGAAGAGACCCAGTACTTC. The genes are TRBV4-1 and TRBJ2-5; D gene ambiguous. Trimming left V 2 bases short and J 3 bases short, with 16 bases between. Germline V CDR1 and CDR2: MGHRA, YSYEKL. CDR3 length: 16 amino acids.

This clonotype turned up a few times. V is TRBV27 and J is TRBJ2-1; D might be TRBD1 (6 bases). The CDR3 length is 14 residues. V lost 0 bases and J 3 bases, leaving 6 bases between the germline ends. Germline CDR1 is MNHEY and CDR2 is SMNVEV (reference sequence). CDR3 region: CASSLSGHYNEQFF. CDR3 coding DNA: TGTGCCAGCAGTTTATCGGGACACTACAATGAGCAGTTCTTC.

The chain links TRBV11-2 to TRBJ2-1; D may be TRBD2 (6 bases). Germline V gene data show CDR1 as SGHAT and CDR2 as FQNNGV. The CDR3 has 16 residues. Trimming took 5 bases from V and 9 from J, leaving 23 bases between them. The CDR3 DNA follows: TGTGCCAGCAGCGACCATTACGGGGGAGAGGACGGTGAGCAGTTCTTC. It is translated as CASSDHYGGEDGEQFF.

The sample holds a few counts of this clonotype. The rearrangement links TRBV7-9 to TRBJ2-7, with TRBD1 as a possible D gene (5 bases). There are 15 residues in the CDR3. Germline V gives CDR1 SEHNR, CDR2 FQNEAQ (reference sequence). V dropped 3 bases and J dropped 2 bases, with 14 bases sitting between them. This CDR3 reads CASSFLAVGPYEQYF. CDR3 DNA: TGTGCCAGCAGCTTTCTTGCAGTGGGGCCCTACGAGCAGTACTTC. The full variable domain, in which reference TRBV7-9 and TRBJ2-7 provide the parts outside the CDR3, is DTGVSQNPRHKITKRGQNVTFRCDPISEHNRLYWYRQTLGQGPEFLTYFQNEAQLEKSRLLSDRFSAERPKGSFSTLEIQRTEQGDSAMYLCASSFLAVGPYEQYFGPGTRLTVT.

This clonotype was observed at least ten times. V usage is TRBV19 and J usage is TRBJ2-7; 7 positions agree with TRBD2. Germline V gene lookup returns CDR1 LNHDA and CDR2 SQIVND (reference sequence). Germline trimming cut 3 bases from V and 4 bases from J; bases unmatched to any gene: 6. This CDR3 comprises 14 residues. This CDR3 is CASSIWREPYEQYF. CDR3 in DNA: TGTGCCAGTAGTATCTGGCGGGAGCCGTACGAGCAGTACTTC.

V usage is TRBV5-1 and J usage is TRBJ1-1; tentatively, D is TRBD1 (5 bases). The CDR3 length is 15 residues. The V end was cut by 1 base, the J end by 5 bases, with 15 bases between. Looked up from germline, CDR1 is SGHRS and CDR2 is YFSETQ. The chain's CDR3 is CASSLWGLPGTEAFF. The CDR3 DNA is TGCGCCAGCAGCTTGTGGGGACTTCCGGGGACTGAAGCTTTCTTT. Full variable domain (missing parts from reference TRBV5-1 and TRBJ1-1): KAGVTQTPRYLIKTRGQQVTLSCSPISGHRSVSWYQQTPGQGLQFLFEYFSETQRNKGNFPGRFSGRQFSNSRSEMNVSTLELGDSALYLCASSLWGLPGTEAFFGQGTRLTVV.

This sequence joins TRBV7-9 and TRBJ2-7, with 8 nucleotides matching TRBD1. This CDR3 is built from 15 residues. CDR1 is SEHNR and CDR2 is FQNEAQ in the germline V gene (reference sequence). The trim removed 4 bases at V and 3 bases at J, leaving 8 bases unmatched. CDR3 in amino acids: CASSSGRGPGYEQYF. Here the CDR3 DNA reads TGTGCCAGCAGCTCCGGCAGGGGGCCCGGCTACGAGCAGTACTTC.

This chain uses TRBV6-2 or TRBV6-3 with TRBJ2-2, with a possible D match to TRBD2 (5 bases). Germline V gene sequence: CDR1 MNHEY, CDR2 SVGEGT. Deletions cut 0 bases from V and 2 bases from J, with 13 bases between. The CDR3 runs to 17 residues. The CDR3, as DNA: TGTGCCAGCAGTTACTCTGGCGGGCATTCAAACACCGGGGAGCTGTTTTTT. Residues: CASSYSGGHSNTGELFF.